The clone carrying this TCR beta chain was counted many times. Antigen: not known. This CDR3 contains 15 residues. V dropped 5 bases and J dropped 7; count of bases not matched to a gene: 10. Germline loops: CDR1 DFQATT, CDR2 SNEGSKA (reference sequence). The TCR beta CDR3 regions underwent amplification from RNA transcripts. An initial RT-PCR round employing HTBI primers preceded a second-round multiplex PCR. TCRdb analysed the multiplex PCR reads with MiXCR anew, one entry per CDR3 protein. The sample carries 500,000 to 700,000 distinct CDR3 sequences, roughly 40% recorded once. These data originate in a study of Graves' ophthalmopathy and Graves' hyperthyroidism. Study details: Hyperthyroidism is called stable when no ophthalmopathy develops within 18 months of follow-up.

Regarding the study as a whole: Blood was where most expanded thyroid clonotypes above 0.001 frequency also turned up. Both an approximately 69% sensitivity and an approximately 79% specificity characterized the model's predictions of ophthalmopathy progression.

Sequencing used peripheral blood or thyroid tissue (not recorded which). The source is an adult man with Graves' hyperthyroidism. V gene TRBV20-1 combines with J gene TRBJ2-5; TRBD2 agrees at 13 bases. The CDR3 loop reads CSADRTSGRIGTQYF. The DNA of the CDR3 is TGCAGTGCTGACCGGACTAGCGGGAGAATCGGGACCCAGTACTTC.